This T cell receptor beta chain is drawn from a study of blood T cell repertoires in COVID-19. Germline-derived CDR1 and CDR2 are SQVTM and ANQGSEA. The V end was cut by 4 bases, the J end by 2 bases, with 8 bases between. This CDR3 is 12 amino acids long. Clones were sequenced by immunoSEQ multiplex PCR, and TCRdb holds only the in-frame ones, with some missing. Of about 220,000 clones listed, 70% to 90% are singletons. This sequence originates from a man aged 50 or older who had recovered from COVID-19. The specimen was peripheral blood. The chain carries TRBV29-1 and TRBJ2-5; perhaps TRBD2 as D (5 bases). The CDR3 nucleotides read TGCAGCGTTGTAGCGATTCAAGAGACCCAGTACTTC. Protein product: CSVVAIQETQYF.